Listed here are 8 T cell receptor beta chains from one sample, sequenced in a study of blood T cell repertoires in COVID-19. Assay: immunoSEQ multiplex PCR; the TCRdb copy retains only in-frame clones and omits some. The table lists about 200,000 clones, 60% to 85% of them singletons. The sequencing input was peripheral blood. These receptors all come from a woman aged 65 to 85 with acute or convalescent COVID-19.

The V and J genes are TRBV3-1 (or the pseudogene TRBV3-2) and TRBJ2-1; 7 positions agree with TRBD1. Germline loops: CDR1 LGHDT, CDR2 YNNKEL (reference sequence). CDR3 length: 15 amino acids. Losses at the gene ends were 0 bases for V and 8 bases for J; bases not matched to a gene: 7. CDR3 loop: CASSQDFEGADEQFF. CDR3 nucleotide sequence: TGTGCCAGCAGCCAAGATTTCGAGGGGGCCGATGAGCAGTTCTTC.

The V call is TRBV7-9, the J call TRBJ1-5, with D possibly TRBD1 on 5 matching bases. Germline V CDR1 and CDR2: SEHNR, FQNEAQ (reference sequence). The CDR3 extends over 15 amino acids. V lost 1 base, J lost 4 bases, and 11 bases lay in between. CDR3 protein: CASSLGQGRNQPQHF. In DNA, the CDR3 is TGTGCCAGCAGCTTAGGGCAGGGTAGGAATCAGCCCCAGCATTTT.

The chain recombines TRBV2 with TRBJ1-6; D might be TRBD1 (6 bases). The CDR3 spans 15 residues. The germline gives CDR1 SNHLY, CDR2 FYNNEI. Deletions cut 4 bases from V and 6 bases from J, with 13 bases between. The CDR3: CASSVNREGNSPLHF. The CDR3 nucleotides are TGTGCCAGCAGTGTAAACAGGGAGGGTAATTCACCCCTCCACTTT.

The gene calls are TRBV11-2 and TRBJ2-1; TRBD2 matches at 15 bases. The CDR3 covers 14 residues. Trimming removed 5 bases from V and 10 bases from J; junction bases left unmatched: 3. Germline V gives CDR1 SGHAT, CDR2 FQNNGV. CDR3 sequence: CASSVGTSGREQFF. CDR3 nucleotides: TGTGCCAGCAGCGTAGGGACTAGCGGGAGGGAGCAGTTCTTC.

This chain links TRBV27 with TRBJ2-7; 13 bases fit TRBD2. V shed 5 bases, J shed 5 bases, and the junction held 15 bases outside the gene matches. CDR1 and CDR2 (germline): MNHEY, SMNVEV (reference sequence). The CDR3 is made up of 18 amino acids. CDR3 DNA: TGTGCCAGCAGTCCCTCCCCGGGACTAGCGGGATATGGGGACGAGCAGTACTTC. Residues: CASSPSPGLAGYGDEQYF.

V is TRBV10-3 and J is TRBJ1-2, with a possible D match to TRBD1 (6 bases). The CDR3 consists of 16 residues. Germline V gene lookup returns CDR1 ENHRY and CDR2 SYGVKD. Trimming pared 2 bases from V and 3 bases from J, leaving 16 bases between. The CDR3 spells CAISEPTGIGHYGYTF. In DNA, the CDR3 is TGTGCCATCAGTGAGCCCACAGGGATTGGGCACTATGGCTACACCTTC.

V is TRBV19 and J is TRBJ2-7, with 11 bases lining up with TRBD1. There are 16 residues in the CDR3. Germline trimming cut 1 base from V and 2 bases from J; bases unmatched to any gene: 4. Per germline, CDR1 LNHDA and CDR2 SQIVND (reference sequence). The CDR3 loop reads CASSIGGTGGPYEQYF. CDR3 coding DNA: TGTGCCAGTAGTATAGGAGGGACAGGGGGTCCCTACGAGCAGTACTTC.

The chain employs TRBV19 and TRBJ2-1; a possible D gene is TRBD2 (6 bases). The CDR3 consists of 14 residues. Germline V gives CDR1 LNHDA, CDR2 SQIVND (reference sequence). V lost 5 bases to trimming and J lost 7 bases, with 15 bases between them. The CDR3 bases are TGTGCCAGTAGTGCCACTGGCGGAGGGAATGAGCAGTTCTTC. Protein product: CASSATGGGNEQFF.